This T cell receptor (beta chain) was identified in a study of cytomegalovirus exposure and HLA in healthy donors. Study context: Earlier results showed 90 million to 130 million unique TCR beta sequences derived from around 170 million T cells. Study conclusions and caveats: Trimming of TCR beta V- and J-genes showed a link, identified in a later analysis, to a missense DCLRE1C variant. Listed as cytomegalovirus-associated were around 160 TCR beta chains.

Concerning this clone itself: Its antigen is unidentified.

V was shortened by 7 bases and J by 7 bases, with 14 bases between the two germline ends. Germline V CDR1 and CDR2: LGHNT, FRNRAP. CDR3 length: 13 residues. Use of 60 Vbeta and 13 Jbeta primers characterized the PCR. The table came from immunoSEQ multiplex PCR; TCRdb's copy has only in-frame clones and leaves some out. The table has 150,000 to 200,000 clones, about 71% seen once; the top ten hold approximately 2.8%. The genes are TRBV12-5 and TRBJ2-1; the D gene is possibly TRBD1 (6 bases). The TCR was taken from a woman aged 25-40 years in good health and CMV-seronegative. Sequencing used PBMCs. The CDR3 here is CASVHRDTNEQFF. CDR3 bases: TGTGCTAGTGTTCACCGGGACACGAATGAGCAGTTCTTC.